Sequencing of this T cell receptor beta chain was carried out in a study of T cell responses to AZD1222 COVID-19 vaccine. Overall study: Pooled samples include second doses given at about 4 or 12 weeks. Points from the study as a whole: Baseline antibody screening turned up just six seropositive AZD1222 recipients. Clonal diversity may have been underestimated, and the donors were mostly white British, with more females than males. Unmutated variant regions are reportedly targeted by nearly half of spike-specific TCRs.

Turning to this clone: The antigen remains unidentified.

The data were produced by immunoSEQ multiplex PCR, yet TCRdb's version contains in-frame clones alone and is incomplete. The sample has 95,000 to 150,000 clones; approximately 88% are singletons. Trimming took off 0 bases at V and 7 bases at J, with 22 bases between the two ends. CDR3 length: 18 amino acids. CDR1 is SGHRS and CDR2 is YFSETQ in the germline V gene. The TCR sequence derives from an adult in good health. This chain connects TRBV5-1 to TRBJ2-2; TRBD1 is a possible D gene (6 bases). The source material was peripheral blood, sampled on day 0 of AZD1222 vaccination. The CDR3 reads CASSLAGRGDLKSGELFF. As DNA, the CDR3 is TGCGCCAGCAGCTTGGCAGGCAGGGGAGATCTAAAGAGCGGGGAGCTGTTTTTT.